This TCR beta chain comes out of a study of blood T cell repertoires in COVID-19. Overall study context: Whether acute or convalescent, the COVID-19 samples came from the United States, Italy and Spain. Nucleic acid was either cDNA or gDNA, and it came from T cells, B-cell-depleted T cells, or PBMCs.

In the original processing: The assay estimated nucleated cells by amplifying reference gene primers. Data came from immunoSEQ multiplex PCR; TCRdb stores just in-frame clones and leaves some out. V, J and clone size reflect that table, while D and trimming were determined from the DNA. This sample yields under 200,000 clones, of which around 86% are seen a single time; 0.99% belongs to the top ten. Germline V gene sequence: CDR1 SGHAT, CDR2 FQNNGV. Trimming took 5 bases from V and 4 from J, leaving 11 bases between them. The CDR3 is 13 amino acids. This TCR derives from a man between 18 and 35 years old with acute or convalescent COVID-19. This chain connects TRBV11-2 to TRBJ1-2; the D gene is possibly TRBD1 (6 bases). Sample: peripheral blood. CDR3 region: CASSRTASYGYTF. The CDR3 nucleotides are TGTGCCAGCAGCCGGACAGCCTCCTATGGCTACACCTTC.